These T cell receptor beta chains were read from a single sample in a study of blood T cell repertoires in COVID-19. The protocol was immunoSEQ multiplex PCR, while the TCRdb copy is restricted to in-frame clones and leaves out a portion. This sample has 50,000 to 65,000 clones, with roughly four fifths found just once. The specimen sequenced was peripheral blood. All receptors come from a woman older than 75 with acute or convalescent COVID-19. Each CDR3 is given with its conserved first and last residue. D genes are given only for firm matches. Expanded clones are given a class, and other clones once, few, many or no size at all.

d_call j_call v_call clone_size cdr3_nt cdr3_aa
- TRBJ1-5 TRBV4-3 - TGCGCCAGCAGCCAAGGTGGCGGGGCTGATCAGCCCCAGCATTTT CASSQGGGADQPQHF
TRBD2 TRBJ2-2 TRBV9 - TGTGCCAGCAGCGTCGGCGGGAGGTCTAACACCGGGGAGCTGTTTTTT CASSVGGRSNTGELFF
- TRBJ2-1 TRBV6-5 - TGTGCCAGCACGACGGCCAGGGGTGTCCACAATGAGCAGTTCTTC CASTTARGVHNEQFF
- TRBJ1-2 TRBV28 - TGTGCCAGCAGAGGTACCGGGACACCATATGGCTACACCTTC CASRGTGTPYGYTF
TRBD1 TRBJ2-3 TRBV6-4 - TGTGCCAGCAGTGAAGGGCACAGGGGAAAAACAGATACGCAGTATTTT CASSEGHRGKTDTQYF
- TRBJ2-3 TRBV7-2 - TGTGCCAGCAGCCCAAATGTAGTAACCACAGATACGCAGTATTTT CASSPNVVTTDTQYF
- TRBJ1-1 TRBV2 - TGTGCCACCAGCCAAGAGTTCACTGAAGCTTTCTTT CATSQEFTEAFF
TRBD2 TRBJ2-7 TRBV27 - TGTGCCAGCAGTTTATCGGAGGTAGGACTAGCGGACCCCTACGAGCAGTACTTC CASSLSEVGLADPYEQYF
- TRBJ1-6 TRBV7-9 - TGTGCCAGCAGCCACGACAGGAATTCACCCCTCCACTTT CASSHDRNSPLHF
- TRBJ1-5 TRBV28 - TGTGCCAGCAGTTTACAGGTTCGGCCCCAGCATTTT CASSLQVRPQHF
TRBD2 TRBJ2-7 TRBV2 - TGTGCCAGCAGCCCCCAGGGAGCGGGAAACTCCTACGAGCAGTACTTC CASSPQGAGNSYEQYF
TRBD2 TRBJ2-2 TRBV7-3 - TGTGCCAGCAGCTTAAGGGAGGGCGGGGAGCTGTTTTTT CASSLREGGELFF
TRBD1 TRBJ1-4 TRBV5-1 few TGCGCCAGCAGCTTAAGGGGACAGTCTGAAAAACTGTTTTTT CASSLRGQSEKLFF
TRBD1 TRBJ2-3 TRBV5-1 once TGCGCCAGCAGCTCTGGACAGGACGAGGATACGCAGTATTTT CASSSGQDEDTQYF
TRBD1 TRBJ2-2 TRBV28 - TGTGCCAGCAGACCGGGACAGCCGAACACCGGGGAGCTGTTTTTT CASRPGQPNTGELFF
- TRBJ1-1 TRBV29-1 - TGCAGCGTTTATGGGGCTGGCACTGAAGCTTTCTTT CSVYGAGTEAFF
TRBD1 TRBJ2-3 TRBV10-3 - TGTGCCATCAGTGCAGGACAGGGCTTCACTAGCACAGATACGCAGTATTTT CAISAGQGFTSTDTQYF
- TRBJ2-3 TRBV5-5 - TGTGCCAGCAGCCCGGTCCGGGGGGCAAGCACAGATACGCAGTATTTT CASSPVRGASTDTQYF
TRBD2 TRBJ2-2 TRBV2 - TGTGCCAGCAGGGGACTAGCGAACACCGGGGAGCTGTTTTTT CASRGLANTGELFF
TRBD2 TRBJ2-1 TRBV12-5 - TGTGCTAGTGGTTTGTCGTTGATAGCGGGCAATGAGCAGTTCTTC CASGLSLIAGNEQFF
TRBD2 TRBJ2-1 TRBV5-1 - TGCGCCAGCAGCTTAGGACTAGCCGAATACAATGAGCAGTTCTTC CASSLGLAEYNEQFF
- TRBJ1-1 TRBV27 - TGTGCCAGCAGTTTTATTGCGGCGCAGAGGACTGAAGCTTTCTTT CASSFIAAQRTEAFF
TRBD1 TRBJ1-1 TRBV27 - TGTGCCAGCAGTCTGCGACAGGGGTCTACTATGAACACTGAAGCTTTCTTT CASSLRQGSTMNTEAFF
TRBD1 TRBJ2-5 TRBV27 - TGTGCCAGCAGTCCGCCGGACAGGGGGCACCCCCAGTACTTC CASSPPDRGHPQYF
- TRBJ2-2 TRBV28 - TGTGCCAGCAGTTTATCCGGGGACACCGGGGAGCTGTTTTTT CASSLSGDTGELFF
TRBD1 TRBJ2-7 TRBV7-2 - TGTGCCAGCAGCACCAGACAGGGGGCTTACGAGCAGTACTTC CASSTRQGAYEQYF
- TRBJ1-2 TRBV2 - TGTGCCAGCAGGACCTCGGGGGGCTACACCTTC CASRTSGGYTF
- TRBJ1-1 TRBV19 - TGTGCCAGTAGTATCGGACAGAACACTGAAGCTTTCTTT CASSIGQNTEAFF
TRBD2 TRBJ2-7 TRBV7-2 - TGTGCCAGCAGCCTACTAGCGGGAGGGTACTACGAGCAGTACTTC CASSLLAGGYYEQYF
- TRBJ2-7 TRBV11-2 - TGTGCCAGCAGCTTAGGGGAGGCTAGCGAGGTGTACTTC CASSLGEASEVYF
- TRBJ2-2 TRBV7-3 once TGTGCCAGCAGCTTCAACCCGGTCGGTAACACCGGGGAGCTGTTTTTT CASSFNPVGNTGELFF
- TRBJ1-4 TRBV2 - TGTGCCAGCAGTCCGGGAGGGTCTAATGAAAAACTGTTTTTT CASSPGGSNEKLFF
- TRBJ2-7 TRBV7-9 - TGTGCCAGCAGCTTAGCGTTGAGCGAGCAGTACTTC CASSLALSEQYF
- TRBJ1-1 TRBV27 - TGTGCCAGCAGTTTCATTCTGAACACTGAAGCTTTCTTT CASSFILNTEAFF
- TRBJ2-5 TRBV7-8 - TGTGCCAGCAGCTTAAAGCCGGACCAAGAGACCCAGTACTTC CASSLKPDQETQYF
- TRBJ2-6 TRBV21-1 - TGTGCCAGCAGCAACAATACAGGGGCGCATCCCTCTGGGGCCAACGTCCTGACTTTC CASSNNTGAHPSGANVLTF
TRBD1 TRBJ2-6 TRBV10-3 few TGTGCCAGCGCGGAAGGACAGGCTGGGGCCAACGTCCTGACTTTC CASAEGQAGANVLTF
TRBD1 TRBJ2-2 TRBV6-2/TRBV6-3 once TGTGCCAGCAGTTCCAACAGGGGCACCGGGGAGCTGTTTTTT CASSSNRGTGELFF
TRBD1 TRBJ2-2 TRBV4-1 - TGCGCCAGCAGCCAACAGGGGGCGCTGACCGGGGAGCTGTTTTTT CASSQQGALTGELFF
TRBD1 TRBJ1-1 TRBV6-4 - TGTGCCAGCAGCGCCAGGGGGGACACTGAAGCTTTCTTT CASSARGDTEAFF
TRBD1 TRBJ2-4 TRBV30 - TGTGCCATGGGACAGGGAGGGGACATTCAGTACTTC CAMGQGGDIQYF
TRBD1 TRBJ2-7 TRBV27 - TGTGCCAGCAGTATCGGACAGGGCCGAGGAAGGAAGTACTTC CASSIGQGRGRKYF
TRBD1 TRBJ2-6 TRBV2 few TGTGCCAGCAGTGTGGGACAGGGCTCTGGGGCCAACGTCCTGACTTTC CASSVGQGSGANVLTF
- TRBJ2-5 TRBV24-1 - TGTGCCACCAGTGATTGGCGGAGGAAAGAGACCCAGTACTTC CATSDWRRKETQYF
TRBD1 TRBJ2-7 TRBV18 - TGTGCCAGCTCACCGGGGACAGGCCAACCCTACGAGCAGTACTTC CASSPGTGQPYEQYF
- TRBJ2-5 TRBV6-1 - TGTGCCAGCAGTGAAGCGGCAGGGATGGGCGAGACCCAGTACTTC CASSEAAGMGETQYF
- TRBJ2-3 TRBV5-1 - TGCGCCAGCAGGCTAGCGACTGGGACAGATACGCAGTATTTT CASRLATGTDTQYF
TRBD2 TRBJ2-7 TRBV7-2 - TGTGCCAGCAGCATCCTAGCGGGGCGAACCTACGAGCAGTACTTC CASSILAGRTYEQYF
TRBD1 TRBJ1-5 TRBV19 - TGTGCCAGTAGCTTGCCAGGGGGTAACAATCAGCCCCAGCATTTT CASSLPGGNNQPQHF
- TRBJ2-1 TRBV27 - TGTGCCAGCAGTTTAGTTGGGTCGGGCTACAATGAGCAGTTCTTC CASSLVGSGYNEQFF
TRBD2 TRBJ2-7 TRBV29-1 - TGCAGCGTTGAAGGGACCCCGACTAGCGGGAGGGAGCAGTACTTC CSVEGTPTSGREQYF
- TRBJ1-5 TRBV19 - TGTGCCTCAGGGAATTCACAGGGTTATAGCAATCAGCCCCAGCATTTT CASGNSQGYSNQPQHF